Following are 8 T cell receptor beta chains from one sample sequenced in a study of blood T cell repertoires in COVID-19. TCRdb keeps only in-frame clones here, not all; method: immunoSEQ multiplex PCR. The data show 100,000 to 150,000 clones, over 75% seen once. Specimen: peripheral blood. These receptor sequences come from a woman aged 70-85 years with acute or convalescent COVID-19.

The chain uses TRBV9 and TRBJ1-1; 7 nucleotides align to TRBD1. The CDR3 has 16 amino acids. V was clipped by 4 bases and J by 3 bases; unmatched bases: 12. CDR1 is SGDLS and CDR2 is YYNGEE in the germline V gene. In nucleotides, the CDR3 is TGTGCCAGCAGCCCTGGTAAGGGGGCGCGGGACACTGAAGCTTTCTTT. Its protein is CASSPGKGARDTEAFF.

The table lists this clone with a count of one. The genes are TRBV7-2 and TRBJ2-1; the D is unclear. Trimming stripped 5 bases from V and 5 bases from J, with 10 bases between. Germline V lookup: CDR1 SGHTA, CDR2 FQGNSA. The CDR3 is made up of 13 amino acids. The CDR3 loop reads CASSQTRHNEQFF. CDR3 sequence (DNA): TGTGCCAGCAGCCAGACCAGGCACAATGAGCAGTTCTTC.

The chain carries TRBV5-1 and TRBJ2-3; TRBD2 aligns across 16 bases. The CDR3 covers 19 residues. Germline lookup yields CDR1 SGHRS and CDR2 YFSETQ. J gave up 0 bases and V 4 bases, and 8 bases lay outside the gene matches. As DNA, the CDR3 is TGCGCCAGCAGCGCACGTCTGGGACTAGCGGGGGGGAGCACAGATACGCAGTATTTT. It codes for CASSARLGLAGGSTDTQYF. Looking up the rest from reference TRBV5-1 and TRBJ2-3 gives the full variable domain: KAGVTQTPRYLIKTRGQQVTLSCSPISGHRSVSWYQQTPGQGLQFLFEYFSETQRNKGNFPGRFSGRQFSNSRSEMNVSTLELGDSALYLCASSARLGLAGGSTDTQYFGPGTRLTVL.

This chain joins TRBV6-5 and TRBJ1-1; D is undetermined. The germline V and J ends were trimmed by 5 bases and 1 base, with 11 bases remaining between them. The CDR3 is 14 amino acids. CDR1 MNHEY and CDR2 SVGAGI come from the germline V gene. The CDR3 spells CASSPWAANTEAFF. The CDR3, as DNA: TGTGCCAGCAGTCCCTGGGCAGCGAACACTGAAGCTTTCTTT.

This clone was counted only a few times. J is TRBJ2-3 and V is TRBV10-2, with 15 bases matching TRBD2. The V segment lost 7 bases and the J segment 2 bases; nucleotides outside the gene matches: 13. The CDR3 consists of 19 residues. Germline lookup yields CDR1 WSHSY and CDR2 SAAADI. CDR3 in amino acids: CASNTAGTSGGPYTDTQYF. In DNA form, the CDR3 reads TGCGCCAGCAATACGGCGGGGACTAGCGGGGGGCCGTACACAGATACGCAGTATTTT.

The gene calls are TRBV5-1 and TRBJ2-3; the match to TRBD2 covers 8 bases. CDR1 is SGHRS, CDR2 YFSETQ, per germline. The V and J ends lost 4 bases and 4 bases, in that order; junction bases with no gene match: 5. The CDR3 runs 14 residues. This CDR3 reads CASSRGGGSDTQYF. The CDR3, as DNA: TGCGCCAGCAGCCGGGGCGGGGGGTCAGATACGCAGTATTTT. Supplemented by reference TRBV5-1 and TRBJ2-3, the full variable domain reads KAGVTQTPRYLIKTRGQQVTLSCSPISGHRSVSWYQQTPGQGLQFLFEYFSETQRNKGNFPGRFSGRQFSNSRSEMNVSTLELGDSALYLCASSRGGGSDTQYFGPGTRLTVL.

The chain is built from TRBV24-1 and TRBJ1-2; 7 positions match TRBD1. From germline, CDR1 is KGHDR and CDR2 SFDVKD. The CDR3 length is 12 residues. Trimming took 3 bases from V and 11 from J; bases not matched to a gene: 5. For the CDR3, the DNA is TGTGCCACCAGTGATCTGACAGGGCGGTACACCTTC. Encoded protein: CATSDLTGRYTF.

This clone was counted ten times or more. This sequence joins TRBV2 and TRBJ2-7; a weak D match, TRBD1 (5 bases). The V gene lost 8 bases and the J gene lost 0 bases, with 8 bases spanning the gap. Looked up from germline, CDR1 is SNHLY and CDR2 is FYNNEI. The CDR3 extends over 12 amino acids. CDR3 nucleotide sequence: TGTGCCAGCGGGGCAGACTCCTACGAGCAGTACTTC. Protein product: CASGADSYEQYF. Supplemented by reference TRBV2 and TRBJ2-7, the full variable domain reads EPEVTQTPSHQVTQMGQEVILRCVPISNHLYFYWYRQILGQKVEFLVSFYNNEISEKSEIFDDQFSVERPDGSNFTLKIRSTKLEDSAMYFCASGADSYEQYFGPGTRLTVT.